This paragraph reports one TCR beta chain. The table lists this clone with a count of one. Its antigen is currently not known. Base quality data are lacking; no much larger clone is found one base away. This sample was included in a study of blood T cell repertoires in COVID-19 (dated by TCRdb to about 2020). For context, the study as a whole: Samples from collaborators originated in the United States, Italy and Spain and spanned both the acute and convalescent phases of COVID-19. The material from the prospective study consisted of cDNA or gDNA derived from T cells, B-cell-depleted T cells, or PBMCs. A de-identified subject ID, COVID-19 status, age in years and sex were almost always included in the sample metadata. Where HLA class I and class II types were available, the types were taken from metadata supplied by the sample provider, not from assay-based typing. The samples were drawn from two sources: the first 160 participants of the ongoing ImmuneRACE study, and 1,000 to 1,500 subjects contributed by 6 global collaborators. The repertoires were made available in a free public database intended to serve as a resource for research on the immune response to SARS-CoV-2. Deeply sampled blood TCRbeta repertoires from subjects exposed to, actively infected with, or recovered from COVID-19 were included in the dataset.

The full study reports these points: The amount of clinical and demographic metadata varied by source and participant and was provided uncurated.

TCRbeta CDR3 regions were amplified from genomic DNA using the immunoSEQ Assay, a bias-controlled multiplex PCR. Processing in the source paper ran as follows. The number of nucleated cells in each sample was estimated from the amplification of reference gene primers within the assay. To quantify the absolute abundance of each unique TCRbeta CDR3 rearrangement, sequence reads were collapsed and filtered. For each sample, productive Simpson clonality was calculated as the square root of Simpson's diversity index across productive rearrangements. The table comes from immuneACCESS by way of TCRdb, which keeps in-frame sequences with V and J called. Part of the clones is missing from these tables; in studies checked, under half for an unresolved V gene and the rest for unknown reasons. The V and J calls and clone size come from that table; D and trimming were worked out from the DNA. For this sample there are about 330,000 clones; 80% to 95% appear just once. Approximately 18% of the sample belongs to the ten largest clones.

Counted from cysteine to phenylalanine, this CDR3 has 13 amino acids. CDR3 DNA only is kept here, 39 bases in frame from base 1. Looking up the germline V gene yields CDR1 SGHDN and CDR2 FVKESK. Trimming removed 8 bases from V and 9 bases from J, leaving 14 bases between the germline ends. In the prospective study, participants were about 18 to 95 years old, resided in about two dozen geographic areas of the United States, and were enrolled through a virtual design. Cohort assignment in the prospective study relied on participant-reported clinical history from a screening survey and a study questionnaire. For ImmuneRACE Cohort 3, a participant was defined as recovered based on two consecutive negative NP/OP PCR tests, clearance by a healthcare professional, or resolution of symptoms. In the prospective study, mobile phlebotomists collected whole blood, serum and a nasopharyngeal or oropharyngeal swab from each participant. Over an approximately 2-month period, participants in the prospective study had the option of providing additional blood draws and questionnaires. Before DNA extraction, blood samples from the prospective study were shipped at room temperature or frozen.

Recombination joined TRBV14 with TRBJ1-6; the D gene is perhaps TRBD1, on 6 matching bases. The source is a woman aged 25 to 45 who had recovered from COVID-19. Sequenced sample: PBMCs or T cells enriched from blood (not recorded which). The sequenced DNA is TGTGCCAGCGCCAACAGGGAGAGTTCACCCCTCCACTTT. The translation is CASANRESSPLHF.